The 15 T cell receptor beta chains reported below all come from one sample, sequenced in a study of T-cell reconstitution after alpha-beta-depleted transplantation in children. The TCRbeta library incorporated unique molecular identifiers. TCRdb itself ran the PCR reads through MiXCR, one entry per CDR3 protein. The sample consists of fewer than 750,000 distinct CDR3 sequences, roughly 27% of them appearing once. The sample consisted of PBMCs, taken before TCRalphabeta/CD19-depleted stem cell transplant. The source of these receptors is a boy younger than two with Wiskott-Aldrich syndrome, due to receive a stem cell transplant.

The chain joins TRBV20-1 to TRBJ1-1; D is unresolved. Germline CDR1 DFQATT, CDR2 SNEGSKA (reference sequence). This CDR3 is 14 amino acids long. The V end was cut by 6 bases, the J end by 0 bases, with 14 bases between. For the CDR3, the DNA is TGCAGTGCAAAAGGACCGTACCTGAACACTGAAGCTTTCTTT. Its protein is CSAKGPYLNTEAFF.

This clonotype was detected only a few times. V usage is TRBV20-1 and J usage is TRBJ2-1, with TRBD1 matching over 7 bases. CDR1 DFQATT and CDR2 SNEGSKA come from the germline V gene (reference sequence). This CDR3 has 14 amino acids. V lost 2 bases to trimming and J lost 7 bases; unmatched junction nucleotides: 8. CDR3 region: CSARIPRRGNEQFF. CDR3 DNA sequence: TGCAGTGCTAGAATCCCCCGCAGGGGGAATGAGCAGTTCTTC.

This clonotype was seen only a few times. The chain recombines TRBV3-1 with TRBJ2-7; 7 bases match TRBD1. The CDR3 runs to 14 residues. In germline, CDR1 is LGHDT, CDR2 YNNKEL (reference sequence). J lost 4 bases, V lost 5 bases, and 8 bases had no gene match. CDR3 DNA sequence: TGTGCCAGCAGCACCCGACAGGGATTGTACGAGCAGTACTTC. Protein sequence: CASSTRQGLYEQYF.

This clonotype was picked up a small number of times. The chain is built from TRBV28 and TRBJ2-3; TRBD2 is a possible D gene (5 bases). This CDR3 is 17 amino acids long. The ends were cut back, 4 bases at V and 2 bases at J, with 19 bases in the middle. Looked up from germline, CDR1 is MDHEN and CDR2 is SYDVKM. The chain's CDR3 is CASSSPQLGVYTDTQYF. The CDR3 DNA sequence: TGTGCCAGCAGTTCCCCCCAGCTGGGAGTCTACACAGATACGCAGTATTTT.

This clonotype was seen a handful of times. The chain joins TRBV29-1 to TRBJ2-1; 8 positions agree with TRBD2. The CDR3 is 15 amino acids. V lost 3 bases to trimming and J lost 0 bases; unmatched junction nucleotides: 4. Germline CDR1 and CDR2: SQVTM and ANQGSEA. The CDR3 spells CSVDGTSPSYNEQFF. For the CDR3, the DNA is TGCAGCGTTGACGGGACTAGTCCCTCCTACAATGAGCAGTTCTTC.

The table lists this clonotype with a few counts. This chain links TRBV11-1 with TRBJ2-5; D might be TRBD2 (6 bases). This CDR3 is built from 14 residues. Between the trimmed V and J ends, which lost 5 bases and 6 bases, there was a span of 16 bases. In germline, CDR1 is SGHAT, CDR2 FQDESV (reference sequence). In DNA form, the CDR3 reads TGTGCCAGCAGCCTCACGGGGGAGTTGCAGACCCAGTACTTC. As protein: CASSLTGELQTQYF.

The V and J genes are TRBV15 and TRBJ2-1, with D possibly being TRBD1 (5 bases). V was trimmed by 3 bases and J by 2 bases, leaving 17 bases between them. The CDR3 sequence is 17 residues long. The germline V gene encodes CDR1 LNHNV and CDR2 YYDKDF (reference sequence). CDR3 region: CATSSPYGRAAYNEQFF. CDR3 nucleotide sequence: TGTGCCACCAGCAGCCCTTACGGCAGGGCCGCCTACAATGAGCAGTTCTTC.

This clonotype was seen more than once but under ten times. V gene TRBV9 combines with J gene TRBJ2-7; 7 bases line up with TRBD2. Germline CDR1 SGDLS, CDR2 YYNGEE. The CDR3 has 16 amino acids. V lost 4 bases to trimming and J lost 1 base; unmatched junction nucleotides: 11. CDR3 region: CASSPYGGAGSYEQYF. The CDR3 DNA reads as TGTGCCAGCAGCCCTTATGGGGGAGCGGGGTCCTACGAGCAGTACTTC.

V usage is TRBV2 and J usage is TRBJ2-5, with D possibly TRBD2 on 5 matching bases. The CDR3 has 14 amino acids. Trimming pared 2 bases from V and 0 bases from J, leaving 7 bases between. Germline CDR1 SNHLY, CDR2 FYNNEI. CDR3 DNA: TGTGCCAGCAGTGAACGGCGGGACCAAGAGACCCAGTACTTC. Translated: CASSERRDQETQYF.

In this sample, this clonotype turned up a few times. This chain joins TRBV6-1 and TRBJ2-3; 9 nucleotides match TRBD1. CDR1 is MNHNS, CDR2 SASEGT, per germline. The junction had 12 bases not matched to a gene; V was cut back by 5 bases and J by 3 bases. The CDR3 has 17 residues. The CDR3 loop is CASSTLTGGLVTDTQYF. Written as DNA, the CDR3 is TGTGCCAGCAGTACCCTGACAGGGGGTCTGGTGACAGATACGCAGTATTTT.

On this clonotype itself: At one end the junction does not follow the germline gene, possibly because of a read error. V and J are TRBV2 and TRBJ2-6; tentative D call: TRBD1 (6 bases). The CDR3 is 17 residues long. Per the germline V gene, CDR1 is SNHLY and CDR2 is FYNNEI. As DNA, the CDR3 is TGTGCCAGCAGTGAAGTGACAGGTTCCTTTGAGGCCAACGGCCTGACTTTC. Residues: CASSEVTGSFEANGLTF.

The rearrangement uses TRBV5-1 and TRBJ2-1; D is uncertain. Germline CDR1 reads SGHRS; CDR2 reads YFSETQ. The CDR3 is 14 amino acids. V shed 2 bases and J shed 0 bases, with 6 bases lying between them. In nucleotides, the CDR3 is TGCGCCAGCAGCTTCCTTAACTCCTACAATGAGCAGTTCTTC. It is translated as CASSFLNSYNEQFF.

The chain joins TRBV12-3 or TRBV12-4 to TRBJ1-2, with TRBD1 as a possible D gene (6 bases). The length of the CDR3 is 12 residues. V lost 7 bases, J lost 8 bases, and 14 bases lay in between. CDR3 nucleotides: TGTGCCAGCACGAGGGACATCGCGGGCTACACCTTC. Amino acid sequence: CASTRDIAGYTF.

This clonotype has more than one count but fewer than ten. This chain uses TRBV29-1 with TRBJ2-7, with 11 positions matching TRBD2. Germline V gene sequence: CDR1 SQVTM, CDR2 ANQGSEA. CDR3 size: 13 residues. Trimming took 5 bases from V and 4 from J; bases not matched to a gene: 4. The CDR3 protein is CSVRGLAGYEQYF. The CDR3 coding sequence is TGCAGCGTTCGAGGACTAGCGGGTTACGAGCAGTACTTC.

This clonotype was found once. V usage is TRBV19 and J usage is TRBJ1-5; weak D call: TRBD1 (5 bases). The germline V and J ends were trimmed by 6 bases and 5 bases, with 11 bases remaining between them. CDR1 LNHDA and CDR2 SQIVND come from the germline V gene (reference sequence). CDR3 length equals 13 residues. The CDR3 reads CASRDTADQPQHF. CDR3 sequence (DNA): TGTGCCAGTAGGGACACGGCCGATCAGCCCCAGCATTTT. The variable domain in full, with the rest retrieved from reference TRBV19 and TRBJ1-5, is DGGITQSPKYLFRKEGQNVTLSCEQNLNHDAMYWYRQDPGQGLRLIYYSQIVNDFQKGDIAEGYSVSREKKESFPLTVTSAQKNPTAFYLCASRDTADQPQHFGDGTRLSIL.